This TCR beta chain was sequenced during a study of low-dose radiotherapy and immunotherapy resistance in tumors. Study-wide context: At a dose of 200 mg/m2, intravenous cyclophosphamide was given every two weeks, one day before radiation and immunotherapy. Daily intake of oral aspirin 300 mg by patients lasted four cycles and began on cycle 1 day 1.

As to time point: before trial treatment. Nivolumab, ipilimumab, aspirin, low-dose cyclophosphamide and low-dose radiotherapy were given to donors. Patients qualified if they had advanced solid tumors that lacked tumor-infiltrating lymphocytes. The CDR3 is 14 residues long. Germline lookup yields CDR1 SGHRS and CDR2 YFSETQ. J lost 3 bases, V lost 7 bases, and 7 bases had no gene match. This clonotype was observed at least ten times. TRAV- and TRBV-specific primers primed first-strand cDNA, covering alpha and beta chains. The authors amplified TCRs for approximately 18 PCR cycles with a constant-region primer and a V-primer adapter. MiXCR was run by TCRdb on the reads, yielding one entry per CDR3 protein. The table records 70,000 to 90,000 distinct CDR3 sequences, 15% to 20% of them present only once.

This chain connects TRBV5-1 to TRBJ2-1, with 7 positions matching TRBD2. Here the sequenced sample was PBMCs, taken before treatment. The source of this sequence is a male donor with prostate cancer. The CDR3 sequence is CASSIGGNYNEQFF. The DNA of the CDR3 is TGCGCCAGCTCAATCGGGGGGAACTACAATGAGCAGTTCTTC.